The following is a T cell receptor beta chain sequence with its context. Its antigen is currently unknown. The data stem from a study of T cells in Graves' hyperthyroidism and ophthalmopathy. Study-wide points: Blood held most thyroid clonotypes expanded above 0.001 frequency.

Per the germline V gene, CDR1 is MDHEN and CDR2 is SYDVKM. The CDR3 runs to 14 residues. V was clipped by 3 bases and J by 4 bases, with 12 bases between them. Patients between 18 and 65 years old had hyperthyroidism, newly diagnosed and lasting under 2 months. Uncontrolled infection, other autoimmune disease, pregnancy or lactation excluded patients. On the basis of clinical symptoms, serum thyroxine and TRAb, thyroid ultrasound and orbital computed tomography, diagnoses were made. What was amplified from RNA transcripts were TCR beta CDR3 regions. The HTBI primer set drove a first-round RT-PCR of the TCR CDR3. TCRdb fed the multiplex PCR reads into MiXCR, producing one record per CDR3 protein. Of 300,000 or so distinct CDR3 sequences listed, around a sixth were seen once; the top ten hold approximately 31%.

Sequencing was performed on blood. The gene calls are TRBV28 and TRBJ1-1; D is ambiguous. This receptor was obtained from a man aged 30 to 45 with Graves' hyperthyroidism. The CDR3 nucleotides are TGTGCCAGCAGTTTGAGGGAGCCAGGCACTGAAGCTTTCTTT. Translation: CASSLREPGTEAFF. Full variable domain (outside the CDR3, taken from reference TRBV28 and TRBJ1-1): DVKVTQSSRYLVKRTGEKVFLECVQDMDHENMFWYRQDPGLGLRLIYFSYDVKMKEKGDIPEGYSVSREKKERFSLILESASTNQTSMYLCASSLREPGTEAFFGQGTRLTVV.